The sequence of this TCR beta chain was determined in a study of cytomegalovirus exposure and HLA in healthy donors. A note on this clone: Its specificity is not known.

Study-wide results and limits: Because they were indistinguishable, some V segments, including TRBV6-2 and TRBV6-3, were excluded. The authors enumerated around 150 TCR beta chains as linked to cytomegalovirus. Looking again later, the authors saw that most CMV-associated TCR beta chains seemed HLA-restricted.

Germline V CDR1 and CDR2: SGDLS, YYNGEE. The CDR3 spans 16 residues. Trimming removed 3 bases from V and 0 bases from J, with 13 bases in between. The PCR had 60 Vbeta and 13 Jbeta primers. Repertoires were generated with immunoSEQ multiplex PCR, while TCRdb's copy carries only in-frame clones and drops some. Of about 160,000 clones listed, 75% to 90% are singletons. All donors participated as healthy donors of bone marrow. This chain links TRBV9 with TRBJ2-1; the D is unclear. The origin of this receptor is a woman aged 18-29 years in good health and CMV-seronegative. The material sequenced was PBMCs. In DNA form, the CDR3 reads TGTGCCAGCAGCGGGTCCTCGGCGGCCTCCTACAATGAGCAGTTCTTC. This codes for CASSGSSAASYNEQFF. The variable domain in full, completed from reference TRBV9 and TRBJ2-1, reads DSGVTQTPKHLITATGQRVTLRCSPRSGDLSVYWYQQSLDQGLQFLIQYYNGEERAKGNILERFSAQQFPDLHSELNLSSLELGDSALYFCASSGSSAASYNEQFFGPGTRLTVL.